The clone carrying this T cell receptor beta chain was counted a few times. TCRdb itself ran the RT-PCR reads through MiXCR, one entry per CDR3 protein. The sample lists about 110,000 distinct CDR3 sequences; over 30% were seen once. The data belong to a study of patients and donors after allogeneic stem cell transplantation. Germline CDR1 reads MNHNY; CDR2 reads SVGAGI (reference sequence). There are 16 residues in the CDR3. Trimming took 6 bases from V and 2 from J, leaving 20 bases between them. This TCR was sampled from a human donor who was either an allogeneic HSCT recipient or a stem cell or donor lymphocyte infusion donor (not recorded which). It is not recorded whose cells these are; they may come from a transplant donor. Specimen: blood, either unsorted or a sorted T cell fraction (not recorded which). The chain is built from TRBV6-6 and TRBJ2-7; maybe TRBD2 (6 bases). The CDR3 reads CASRVGTRDGTYEQYF. As DNA, the CDR3 is TGTGCCAGCAGAGTAGGGACTCGGGACGGAACCTACGAGCAGTACTTC.